One sample yielded the 28 T cell receptor beta chains listed below, sequenced in a study of graft-versus-host responses after intestinal transplantation. Method: immunoSEQ multiplex PCR; TCRdb's copy keeps in-frame clones and lacks some. The sample has more than 90,000 clones; over 85% are singletons. These receptors' antigens are unknown. This specimen consisted of unstimulated CD4+ T cells sorted from spleen or lymph node cells, obtained before transplant. The receptor source for this set is a human donor who was the organ donor for an intestinal transplant.

V usage is TRBV6-5 and J usage is TRBJ1-5; D might be TRBD1 (5 bases). The CDR3 has 15 amino acids. The germline gives CDR1 MNHEY, CDR2 SVGAGI. The V end lost 0 bases, the J end lost 0 bases, and 6 bases lay between the germline ends. The CDR3 DNA follows: TGTGCCAGCAGTTACTCAGGGGATAGCAATCAGCCCCAGCATTTT. Protein product: CASSYSGDSNQPQHF.

The chain carries TRBV9 and TRBJ1-2; D may be TRBD1 (5 bases). The germline V gene has CDR1 SGDLS and CDR2 YYNGEE. The ends were cut back, 3 bases at V and 2 bases at J, with 5 bases in the middle. The CDR3 is 12 amino acids. The CDR3 loop is CASSAGNYGYTF. The DNA of the CDR3 is TGTGCCAGCAGCGCAGGGAACTATGGCTACACCTTC.

The chain carries TRBV4-2 and TRBJ2-1; 8 bases are a match to TRBD2. CDR1 LGHNA and CDR2 YNFKEQ come from the germline V gene. The CDR3 contains 18 residues. With 3 bases clipped from V and 1 base from J, the junction kept 11 bases outside the gene matches. CDR3: CASSQSGGRTLSYNEQFF. The CDR3 region has the DNA TGTGCCAGCAGCCAGAGTGGCGGGAGGACCCTTTCCTACAATGAGCAGTTCTTC.

Points on this clone: Mismatch with germline at one junction end may stem from a read error. The chain uses TRBV15 and TRBJ2-3; D may match TRBD1 or TRBD2 (5 bases each). CDR3 length: 13 residues. Germline CDR1 and CDR2: LNHNV and YYDKDF (reference sequence). CDR3 amino acids: CATSTLRRDPSNF. As DNA, the CDR3 is TGTGCCACCAGCACCCTACGCCGGGACCCCTCAAATTTT.

This clone has a handful of counts. The chain joins TRBV5-1 to TRBJ1-3; the match to TRBD1 covers 8 bases. This CDR3 contains 14 residues. Per germline, CDR1 SGHRS and CDR2 YFSETQ. The junction had 3 bases not matched to a gene; V was cut back by 4 bases and J by 3 bases. In DNA, the CDR3 is TGCGCCAGCAGCCCTGGGACAGGTGGAAACACCATATATTTT. It encodes CASSPGTGGNTIYF.

This clone was recorded only once. The J gene is TRBJ1-3, the V gene TRBV7-2; no definite D call. Trimming took off 5 bases at V and 4 bases at J, with 12 bases between the two ends. The CDR3 extends over 14 amino acids. The germline gives CDR1 SGHTA, CDR2 FQGNSA. The CDR3 coding sequence is TGTGCCAGCAGCCCCGGATTCAGGGGAAACACCATATATTTT. It translates to CASSPGFRGNTIYF.

The chain has TRBV30 and TRBJ2-3; tentative D call: TRBD2 (5 bases). This CDR3 region has 14 residues. The germline V gene has CDR1 GTSNPN and CDR2 SVGIG (reference sequence). Between the trimmed V and J ends, which lost 2 bases and 6 bases, there was a span of 15 bases. CDR3 protein: CAWSTGSRPDTQYF. CDR3 DNA sequence: TGTGCCTGGAGTACGGGGTCCCGACCGGATACGCAGTATTTT. Filled out from reference TRBV30 and TRBJ2-3, the complete variable domain reads SQTIHQWPATLVQPVGSPLSLECTVEGTSNPNLYWYRQAAGRGLQLLFYSVGIGQISSEVPQNLSASRPQDRQFILSSKKLLLSDSGFYLCAWSTGSRPDTQYFGPGTRLTVL.

The rearrangement joins TRBV6-5 to TRBJ1-2; the D gene is possibly TRBD1 (5 bases). From germline, CDR1 is MNHEY and CDR2 SVGAGI. The germline V and J ends were trimmed by 5 bases and 11 bases, with 15 bases remaining between them. CDR3 size: 12 residues. The CDR3 loop reads CASSPGPRGYTF. The CDR3 DNA reads TGTGCCAGCAGTCCGGGACCTCGGGGGTACACCTTC.

The chain links TRBV28 to TRBJ2-7; possibly TRBD2 for D (5 bases). The CDR3 runs 15 residues. The V end was cut by 2 bases, the J end by 2 bases, with 13 bases between. The germline gives CDR1 MDHEN, CDR2 SYDVKM. The DNA for the CDR3 is TGTGCCAGCAGTTTAATGGGGTACGGGACCTACGAGCAGTACTTC. It yields the protein CASSLMGYGTYEQYF.

V usage is TRBV27 and J usage is TRBJ2-7; TRBD2 matches at 8 bases. This CDR3 has 17 residues. Germline trimming cut 5 bases from V and 3 bases from J; bases unmatched to any gene: 15. Germline V gene lookup returns CDR1 MNHEY and CDR2 SMNVEV (reference sequence). CDR3 bases: TGTGCCAGCAGTCACACCCACCGACTAGCGACCCACTACGAGCAGTACTTC. Amino acid sequence: CASSHTHRLATHYEQYF.

V usage is TRBV4-2 and J usage is TRBJ1-2; no clear D gene. Trimming cost V 0 bases and J 4 bases, with 9 bases left between them. The germline V gene encodes CDR1 LGHNA and CDR2 YNFKEQ. The CDR3 is 14 amino acids. The CDR3 region has the DNA TGTGCCAGCAGCCAAGATTCCGGACCCTATGGCTACACCTTC. As protein: CASSQDSGPYGYTF.

V gene TRBV6-1 combines with J gene TRBJ2-3; the D gene is possibly TRBD1 (5 bases). CDR3 length: 13 residues. Trimming cost V 4 bases and J 6 bases, with 11 bases left between them. From germline, CDR1 is MNHNS and CDR2 SASEGT. The chain's CDR3 is CASSAGRVDTQYF. The CDR3 DNA is TGTGCCAGCAGTGCTGGCAGGGTTGATACGCAGTATTTT.

This clone was detected only once. This sequence joins TRBV18 and TRBJ2-7; D unclear. This CDR3 has 12 amino acids. Trimming took off 3 bases at V and 5 bases at J, with 8 bases between the two ends. Germline V gives CDR1 KGHSH, CDR2 LQKENI. The CDR3 sequence is CASSPQGHEQYF. DNA of the CDR3: TGTGCCAGCTCACCGCAAGGGCACGAGCAGTACTTC.

V is TRBV5-6 and J is TRBJ1-2; the match to TRBD1 covers 10 bases. Germline CDR1 and CDR2: SGHDT and YYEEEE. The CDR3 sequence is 13 residues long. Trimming at V came to 3 bases and at J to 4 bases, leaving 0 bases not matched to a gene. CDR3 DNA: TGTGCCAGCAGCTGGACAGGGGGCTATGGCTACACCTTC. Amino acids: CASSWTGGYGYTF.

The chain has TRBV7-9 and TRBJ1-4; D gene uncertain. CDR1 and CDR2 (germline): SEHNR, FQNEAQ (reference sequence). Trimming removed 2 bases at V and 8 bases at J, with 12 bases between. The length of the CDR3 is 14 residues. The CDR3: CASSLMVGNEKLFF. The CDR3, as DNA: TGTGCCAGCAGCTTAATGGTAGGGAACGAAAAACTGTTTTTT.

The sample holds one count of this clone. This rearrangement joins TRBV27 to TRBJ2-7, with TRBD2 identical over 14 bases. The CDR3 extends over 15 amino acids. With 4 bases clipped from V and 5 bases from J, the junction kept 4 bases outside the gene matches. In germline, CDR1 is MNHEY, CDR2 SMNVEV (reference sequence). The CDR3 sequence is CASSSRTSGRHEQYF. Here the CDR3 DNA reads TGTGCCAGCAGTTCCCGGACTAGCGGGAGGCACGAGCAGTACTTC.

The V gene is TRBV4-2, the J gene TRBJ1-1; TRBD1 aligns across 10 bases. V shed 3 bases and J 3 bases; nucleotides not matched to a gene: 7. Germline CDR1 and CDR2: LGHNA and YNFKEQ. The CDR3 consists of 16 residues. The CDR3 sequence: CASSQESGTGDTEAFF. CDR3 sequence (DNA): TGTGCCAGCAGCCAGGAGTCCGGGACAGGGGACACTGAAGCTTTCTTT.

Here the CDR3 DNA reads TGTGCCAGCAGCCCGGACGCTAGCACAGATACGCAGTATTTT. Translation: CASSPDASTDTQYF. J is TRBJ2-3 and V is TRBV6-4, with no clear D. The CDR3 has 14 amino acids. V dropped 6 bases and J dropped 0 bases, with 10 bases sitting between them. CDR1 is MRHNA, CDR2 SNTAGT, per germline.

V and J are TRBV21-1 and TRBJ2-2; the table's D call, TRBD2, has no DNA check behind it. TRBV21-1 is a known pseudogene. The CDR3 runs 18 residues. CDR3 protein: CASSKKHSGRDYTGELFF. The DNA for the CDR3 is TGTGCCAGCAGCAAGAAACACAGCGGGAGGGACTACACCGGGGAGCTGTTTTTT.

This clone is a singleton in its sample. J is TRBJ2-3 and V is TRBV14; D remains ambiguous. Trimming cost V 3 bases and J 3 bases, with 7 bases left between them. CDR3 size: 13 residues. Germline CDR1 and CDR2: SGHDN and FVKESK. CDR3 sequence: CASSHGPTDTQYF. The CDR3 DNA reads TGTGCCAGCAGCCATGGCCCGACAGATACGCAGTATTTT. Drawing the rest from reference TRBV14 and TRBJ2-3, the complete variable domain is EAGVTQFPSHSVIEKGQTVTLRCDPISGHDNLYWYRRVMGKEIKFLLHFVKESKQDESGMPNNRFLAERTGGTYSTLKVQPAELEDSGVYFCASSHGPTDTQYFGPGTRLTVL.

The chain combines TRBV5-1 with TRBJ2-7, with D tentatively TRBD1 (6 bases). The germline V gene encodes CDR1 SGHRS and CDR2 YFSETQ. This CDR3 spans 13 amino acids. The V end lost 4 bases, the J end lost 2 bases, and 10 bases lay between the germline ends. CDR3 DNA sequence: TGCGCCAGCAGCGAACAGGGAACCTACGAGCAGTACTTC. It encodes CASSEQGTYEQYF. Full variable domain (remainder filled in from reference TRBV5-1 and TRBJ2-7): KAGVTQTPRYLIKTRGQQVTLSCSPISGHRSVSWYQQTPGQGLQFLFEYFSETQRNKGNFPGRFSGRQFSNSRSEMNVSTLELGDSALYLCASSEQGTYEQYFGPGTRLTVT.

This rearrangement joins TRBV28 to TRBJ2-1, with TRBD2 identical over 12 bases. The CDR3 is made up of 14 amino acids. Trimming at V came to 7 bases and at J to 6 bases, leaving 4 bases not matched to a gene. Germline-derived CDR1 and CDR2 are MDHEN and SYDVKM. The CDR3 DNA reads as TGTGCCAGCACTCTAGCGGGAGGGCCCAATGAGCAGTTCTTC. It encodes CASTLAGGPNEQFF.

The CDR3 coding sequence is TGTGCCAGCAGTTACCGGGACACCTACGAGCAGTACTTC. Protein sequence: CASSYRDTYEQYF. The chain links TRBV6-5 to TRBJ2-7; weak D call: TRBD1 (6 bases). The CDR3 contains 13 residues. V lost 2 bases and J 2 bases, leaving 7 bases between the germline ends. Germline V gene lookup returns CDR1 MNHEY and CDR2 SVGAGI.

V gene TRBV2 combines with J gene TRBJ1-1, with TRBD1 matching over 7 bases. The length of the CDR3 is 11 residues. The V gene end was trimmed by 5 bases and the J gene end by 10 bases; junction bases not matched to a gene: 4. The germline CDR1 and CDR2 sequences are SNHLY and FYNNEI. The CDR3 bases are TGTGCCAGCAGTAGGGAGGGGGCAGCTTTCTTT. It codes for CASSREGAAFF.

The chain recombines TRBV7-9 with TRBJ2-1, with TRBD2 matching 12 bases. Trimming cost V 5 bases and J 8 bases; bases outside gene matches: 10. In germline, CDR1 is SEHNR, CDR2 FQNEAQ (reference sequence). The CDR3 is 16 residues long. In nucleotides, the CDR3 is TGTGCCAGCAGCCGAACTAGCGGGAGGAGATCGGATGAGCAGTTCTTC. Translating it yields CASSRTSGRRSDEQFF.

This clone was observed a few times. The CDR3 DNA reads TGTGCCAGCAGCTTAGCGGGAGACTTCTACGAGCAGTACTTC. This translates into CASSLAGDFYEQYF. The V call is TRBV7-2, the J call TRBJ2-7; tentative D call: TRBD2 (5 bases). The CDR3 loop spans 14 amino acids. V lost 0 bases, J lost 3 bases, and 9 bases lay in between. The germline V gene encodes CDR1 SGHTA and CDR2 FQGNSA.

The chain employs TRBV19 and TRBJ2-3, with TRBD1 matching 8 bases. Trimming removed 4 bases from V and 1 base from J; junction bases left unmatched: 7. This CDR3 contains 16 residues. Germline V gene sequence: CDR1 LNHDA, CDR2 SQIVND (reference sequence). The CDR3 DNA follows: TGTGCCAGTAGTAAGAATCCGGGACAGGGCACAGATACGCAGTATTTT. This sequence encodes CASSKNPGQGTDTQYF.

In its sample, this clone was seen once. The chain couples TRBV7-7 to TRBJ2-7, with D perhaps matching TRBD1 or TRBD2 (6 bases each). The germline V gene encodes CDR1 SSHAT and CDR2 FNYEAQ (reference sequence). CDR3 length: 15 residues. V lost 5 bases and J 4 bases, leaving 18 bases between the germline ends. DNA for the CDR3: TGTGCCAGCAGCCCCCAATATGGGGGGCCGTACGAGCAGTACTTC. Protein sequence: CASSPQYGGPYEQYF.